The present T cell receptor (beta chain) was sequenced within a study of CD8 T cells in ankylosing spondylitis. Study outcomes and limitations: Certain motif variants had earlier been reported in reactive arthritis synovial fluid and blood. Within ankylosing spondylitis blood, a TCR beta motif made up of seven to nine highly homologous variants appeared to be characteristic.

Between the trimmed V and J ends, which lost 0 bases and 8 bases, there was a span of 11 bases. This CDR3 is 14 amino acids long. This clonotype was recorded a few times. The target antigen is unknown. Quantitative 5'-RACE with molecular barcodes generated TCR beta libraries. TCRdb fed the 5' RACE reads into MiXCR, producing one record per CDR3 protein. The sample has fewer than 250,000 distinct CDR3 sequences; 32% are singletons. This sequence was found in a male donor with ankylosing spondylitis or in good health (not recorded which). The specimen sequenced was blood, either unsorted or a sorted T cell fraction (not recorded which). The chain recombines TRBV12-3 or TRBV12-4 with TRBJ2-4; D unresolved. This CDR3 is CASSLAAASDIQYF. The CDR3 DNA follows: TGTGCCAGCAGTTTAGCGGCAGCCAGTGACATTCAGTACTTC.